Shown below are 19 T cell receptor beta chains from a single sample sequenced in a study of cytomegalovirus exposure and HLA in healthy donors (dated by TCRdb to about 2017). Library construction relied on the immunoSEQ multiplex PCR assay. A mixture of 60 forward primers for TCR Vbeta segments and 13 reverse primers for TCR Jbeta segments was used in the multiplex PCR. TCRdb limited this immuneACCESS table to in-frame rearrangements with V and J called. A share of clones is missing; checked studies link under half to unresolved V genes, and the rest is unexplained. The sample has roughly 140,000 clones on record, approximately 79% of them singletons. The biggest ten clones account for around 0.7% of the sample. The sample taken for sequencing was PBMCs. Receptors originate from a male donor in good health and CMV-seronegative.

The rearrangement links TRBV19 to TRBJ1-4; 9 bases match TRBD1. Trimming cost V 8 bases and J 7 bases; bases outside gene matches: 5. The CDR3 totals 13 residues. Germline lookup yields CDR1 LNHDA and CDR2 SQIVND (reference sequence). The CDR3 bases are TGTGCCAGTGGGGGACAGGGCCTTGAAAAACTGTTTTTT. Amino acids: CASGGQGLEKLFF.

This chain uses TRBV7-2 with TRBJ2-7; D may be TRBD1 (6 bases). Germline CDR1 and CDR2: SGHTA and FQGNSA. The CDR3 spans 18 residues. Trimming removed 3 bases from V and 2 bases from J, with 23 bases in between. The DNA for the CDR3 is TGTGCCAGCAGCTTTCCCCAGGGGCGATTCAACCCTCCCTACGAGCAGTACTTC. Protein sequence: CASSFPQGRFNPPYEQYF. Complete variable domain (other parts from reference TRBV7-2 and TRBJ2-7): GAGVSQSPSNKVTEKGKDVELRCDPISGHTALYWYRQSLGQGLEFLIYFQGNSAPDKSGLPSDRFSAERTGGSVSTLTIQRTQQEDSAVYLCASSFPQGRFNPPYEQYFGPGTRLTVT.

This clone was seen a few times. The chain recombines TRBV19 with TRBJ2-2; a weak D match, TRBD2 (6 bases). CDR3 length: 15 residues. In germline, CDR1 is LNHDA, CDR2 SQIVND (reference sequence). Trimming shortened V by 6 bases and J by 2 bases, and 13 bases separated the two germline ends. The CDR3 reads CASSRGWGNTGELFF. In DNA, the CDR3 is TGTGCCAGTAGCCGGGGGTGGGGTAACACCGGGGAGCTGTTTTTT.

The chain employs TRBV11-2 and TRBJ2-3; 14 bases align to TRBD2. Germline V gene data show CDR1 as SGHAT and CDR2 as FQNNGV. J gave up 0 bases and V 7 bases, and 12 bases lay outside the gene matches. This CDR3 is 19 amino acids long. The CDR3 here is CASNPGLAGGPRSTDTQYF. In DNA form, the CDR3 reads TGTGCCAGCAACCCAGGACTAGCGGGGGGTCCGAGGAGCACAGATACGCAGTATTTT.

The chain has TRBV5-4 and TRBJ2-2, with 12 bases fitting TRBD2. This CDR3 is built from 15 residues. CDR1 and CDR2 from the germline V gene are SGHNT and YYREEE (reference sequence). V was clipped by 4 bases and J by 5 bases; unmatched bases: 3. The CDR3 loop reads CASSLAGGRTGELFF. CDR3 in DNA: TGTGCCAGCAGCCTAGCGGGGGGGCGGACCGGGGAGCTGTTTTTT.

As DNA, the CDR3 is TGTGCCAGCAGCCGAAACGGGGACAACTACAATGAGCAGTTCTTC. Its protein product is CASSRNGDNYNEQFF. V is TRBV11-3 and J is TRBJ2-1; maybe TRBD1 (6 bases). CDR1 and CDR2 from the germline V gene are SGHNT and YENEEA. V lost 5 bases to trimming and J lost 3 bases, with 14 bases between them. CDR3 length: 15 residues.

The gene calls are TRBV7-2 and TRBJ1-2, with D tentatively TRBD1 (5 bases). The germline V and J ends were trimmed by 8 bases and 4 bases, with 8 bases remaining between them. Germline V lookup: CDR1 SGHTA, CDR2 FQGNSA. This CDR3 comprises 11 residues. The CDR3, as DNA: TGTGCCAGCGGGGGAGGCTATGGCTACACCTTC. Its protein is CASGGGYGYTF.

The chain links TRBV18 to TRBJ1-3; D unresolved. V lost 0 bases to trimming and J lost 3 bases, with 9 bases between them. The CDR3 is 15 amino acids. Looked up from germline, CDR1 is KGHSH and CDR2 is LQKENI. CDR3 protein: CASSPPELSGNTIYF. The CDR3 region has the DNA TGTGCCAGCTCACCACCGGAGTTAAGTGGAAACACCATATATTTT. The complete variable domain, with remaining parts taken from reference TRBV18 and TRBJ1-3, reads NAGVMQNPRHLVRRRGQEARLRCSPMKGHSHVYWYRQLPEEGLKFMVYLQKENIIDESGMPKERFSAEFPKEGPSILRIQQVVRGDSAAYFCASSPPELSGNTIYFGEGSWLTVV.

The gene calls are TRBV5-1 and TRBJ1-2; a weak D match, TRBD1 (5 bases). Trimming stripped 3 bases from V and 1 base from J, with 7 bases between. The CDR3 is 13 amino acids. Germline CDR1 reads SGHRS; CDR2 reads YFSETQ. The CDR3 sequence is CASSSTVNYGYTF. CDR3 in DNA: TGCGCCAGCAGCTCGACAGTTAACTATGGCTACACCTTC.

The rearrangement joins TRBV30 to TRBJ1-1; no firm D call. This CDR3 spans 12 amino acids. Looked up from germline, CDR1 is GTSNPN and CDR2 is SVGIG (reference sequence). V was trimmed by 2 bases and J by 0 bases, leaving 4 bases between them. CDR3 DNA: TGTGCCTGGAGTCCCGTGAACACTGAAGCTTTCTTT. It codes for CAWSPVNTEAFF. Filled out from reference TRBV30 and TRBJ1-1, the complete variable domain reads SQTIHQWPATLVQPVGSPLSLECTVEGTSNPNLYWYRQAAGRGLQLLFYSVGIGQISSEVPQNLSASRPQDRQFILSSKKLLLSDSGFYLCAWSPVNTEAFFGQGTRLTVV.

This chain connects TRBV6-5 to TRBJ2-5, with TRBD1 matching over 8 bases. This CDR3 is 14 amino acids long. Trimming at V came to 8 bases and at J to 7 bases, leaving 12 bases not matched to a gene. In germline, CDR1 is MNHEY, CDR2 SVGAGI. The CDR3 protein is CASADRGKLGTQYF. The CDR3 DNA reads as TGTGCCAGCGCAGACAGGGGAAAACTTGGGACCCAGTACTTC.

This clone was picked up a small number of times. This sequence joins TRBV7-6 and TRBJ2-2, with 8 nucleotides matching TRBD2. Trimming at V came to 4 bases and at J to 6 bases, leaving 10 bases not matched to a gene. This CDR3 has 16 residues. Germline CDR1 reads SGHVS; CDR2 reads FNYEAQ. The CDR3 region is CASSSTLGGAAGELFF. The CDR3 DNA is TGTGCCAGCAGCTCGACCCTCGGGGGGGCGGCCGGGGAGCTGTTTTTT.

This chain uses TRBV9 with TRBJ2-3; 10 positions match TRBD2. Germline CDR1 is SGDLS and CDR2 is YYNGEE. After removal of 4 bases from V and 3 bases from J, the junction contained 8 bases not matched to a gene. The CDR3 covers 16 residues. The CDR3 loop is CASSFRLAGGTDTQYF. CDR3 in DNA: TGTGCCAGCAGCTTTAGACTAGCGGGCGGGACAGATACGCAGTATTTT.

The CDR3 sequence is CASSLAGQNTEAFF. CDR3 nucleotide sequence: TGCGCCAGCAGCTTGGCCGGACAGAACACTGAAGCTTTCTTT. The chain recombines TRBV5-1 with TRBJ1-1; tentatively, D is TRBD1 (5 bases). Trimming removed 0 bases at V and 1 base at J, with 7 bases between. Germline CDR1 reads SGHRS; CDR2 reads YFSETQ. This CDR3 comprises 14 residues.

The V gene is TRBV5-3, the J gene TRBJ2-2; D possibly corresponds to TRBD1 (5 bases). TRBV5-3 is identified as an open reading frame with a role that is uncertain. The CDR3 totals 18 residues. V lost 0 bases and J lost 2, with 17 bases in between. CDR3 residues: CARSLEAGLSPNTGELFF. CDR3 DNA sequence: TGTGCCAGAAGCTTGGAGGCAGGGCTATCCCCTAACACCGGGGAGCTGTTTTTT.

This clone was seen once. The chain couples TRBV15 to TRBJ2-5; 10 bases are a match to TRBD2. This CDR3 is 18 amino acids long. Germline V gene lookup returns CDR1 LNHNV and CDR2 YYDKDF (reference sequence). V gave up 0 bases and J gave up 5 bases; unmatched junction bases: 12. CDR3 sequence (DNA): TGTGCCACCAGCAGAGATCGGTTCCTAGCGGGAGATCGCGAGACCCAGTACTTC. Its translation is CATSRDRFLAGDRETQYF.

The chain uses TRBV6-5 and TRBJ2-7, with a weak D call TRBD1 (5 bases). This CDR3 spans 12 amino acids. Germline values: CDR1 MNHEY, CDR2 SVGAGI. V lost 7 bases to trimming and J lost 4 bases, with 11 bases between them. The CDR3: CASTKDIYEQYF. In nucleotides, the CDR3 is TGTGCCAGCACCAAGGACATTTACGAGCAGTACTTC.

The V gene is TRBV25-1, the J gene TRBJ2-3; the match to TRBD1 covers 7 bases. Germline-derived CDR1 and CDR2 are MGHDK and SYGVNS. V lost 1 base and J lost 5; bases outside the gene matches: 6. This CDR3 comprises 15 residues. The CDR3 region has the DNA TGTGCCAGCAGTGAATCCCTGACAGGGAGAGATACGCAGTATTTT. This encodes CASSESLTGRDTQYF.

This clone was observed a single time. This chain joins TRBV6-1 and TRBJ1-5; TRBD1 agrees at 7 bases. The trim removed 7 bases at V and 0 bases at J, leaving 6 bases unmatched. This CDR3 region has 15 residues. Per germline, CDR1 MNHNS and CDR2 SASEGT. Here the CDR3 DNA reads TGTGCCAGCACCCTGACAGGGTTTAGCAATCAGCCCCAGCATTTT. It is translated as CASTLTGFSNQPQHF.